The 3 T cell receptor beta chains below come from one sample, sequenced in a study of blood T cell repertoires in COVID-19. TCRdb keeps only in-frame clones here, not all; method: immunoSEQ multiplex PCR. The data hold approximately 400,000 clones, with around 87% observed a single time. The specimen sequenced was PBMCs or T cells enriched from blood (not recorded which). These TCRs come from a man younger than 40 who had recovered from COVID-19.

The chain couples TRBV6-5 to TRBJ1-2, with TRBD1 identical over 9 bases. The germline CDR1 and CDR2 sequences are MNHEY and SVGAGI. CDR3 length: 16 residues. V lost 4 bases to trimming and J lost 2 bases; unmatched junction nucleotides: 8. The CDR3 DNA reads TGTGCCAGCAGTTCTCTTGGGACAGGGATCAACTATGGCTACACCTTC. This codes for CASSSLGTGINYGYTF.

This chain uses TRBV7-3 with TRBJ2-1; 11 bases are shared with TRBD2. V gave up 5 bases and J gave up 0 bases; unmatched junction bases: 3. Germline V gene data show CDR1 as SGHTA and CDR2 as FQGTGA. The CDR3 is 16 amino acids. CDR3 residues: CASSATSGSSYNEQFF. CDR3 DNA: TGTGCCAGCAGCGCAACTAGCGGGAGCTCCTACAATGAGCAGTTCTTC.

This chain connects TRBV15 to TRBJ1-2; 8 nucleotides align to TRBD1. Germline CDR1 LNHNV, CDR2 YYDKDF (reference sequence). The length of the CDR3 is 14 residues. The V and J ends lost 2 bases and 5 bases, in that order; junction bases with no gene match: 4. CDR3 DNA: TGTGCCACCAGCAGACAGGGGGCGACATATGGCTACACCTTC. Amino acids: CATSRQGATYGYTF.